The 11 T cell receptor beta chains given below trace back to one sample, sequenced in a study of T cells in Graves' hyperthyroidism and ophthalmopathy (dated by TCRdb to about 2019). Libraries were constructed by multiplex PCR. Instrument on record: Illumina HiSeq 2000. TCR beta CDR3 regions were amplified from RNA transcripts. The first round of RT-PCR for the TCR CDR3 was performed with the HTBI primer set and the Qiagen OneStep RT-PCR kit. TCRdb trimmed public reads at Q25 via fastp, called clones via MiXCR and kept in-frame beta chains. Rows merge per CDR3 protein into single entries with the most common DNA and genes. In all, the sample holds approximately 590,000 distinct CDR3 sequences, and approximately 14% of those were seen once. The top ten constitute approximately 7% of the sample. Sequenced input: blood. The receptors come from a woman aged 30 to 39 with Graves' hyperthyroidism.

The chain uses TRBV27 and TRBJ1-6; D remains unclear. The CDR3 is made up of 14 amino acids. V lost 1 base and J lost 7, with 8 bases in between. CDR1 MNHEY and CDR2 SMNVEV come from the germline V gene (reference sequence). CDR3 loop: CASSLYDSNSPLHF. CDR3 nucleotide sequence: TGTGCCAGCAGTTTATACGACTCCAATTCACCCCTCCACTTT.

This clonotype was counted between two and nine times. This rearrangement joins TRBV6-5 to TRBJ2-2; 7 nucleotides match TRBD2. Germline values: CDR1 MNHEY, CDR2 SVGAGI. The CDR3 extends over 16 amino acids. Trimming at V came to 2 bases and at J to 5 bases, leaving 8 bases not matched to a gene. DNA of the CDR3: TGTGCCAGCAGTTACCCAACGGGACTACTAACCGGGGAGCTGTTTTTT. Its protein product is CASSYPTGLLTGELFF.

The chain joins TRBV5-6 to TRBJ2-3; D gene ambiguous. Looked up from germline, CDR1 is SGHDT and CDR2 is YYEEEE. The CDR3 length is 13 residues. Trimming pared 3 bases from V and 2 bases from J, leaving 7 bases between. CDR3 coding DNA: TGTGCCAGCAGCTATGATAACACAGATACGCAGTATTTT. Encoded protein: CASSYDNTDTQYF.

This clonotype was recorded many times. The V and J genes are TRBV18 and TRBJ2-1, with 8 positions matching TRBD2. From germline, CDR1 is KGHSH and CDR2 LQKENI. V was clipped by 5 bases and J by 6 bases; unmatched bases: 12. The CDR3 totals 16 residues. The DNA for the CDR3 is TGTGCCAGCTCATCGCAAGCGGGAGACGCCTTCAATGAGCAGTTCTTC. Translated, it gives CASSSQAGDAFNEQFF.

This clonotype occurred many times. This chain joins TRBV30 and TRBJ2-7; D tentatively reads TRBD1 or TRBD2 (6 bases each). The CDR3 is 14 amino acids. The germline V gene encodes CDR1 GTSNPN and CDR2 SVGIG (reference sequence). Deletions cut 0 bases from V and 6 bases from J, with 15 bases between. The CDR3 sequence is CAWSVLLRGREQYF. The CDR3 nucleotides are TGTGCCTGGAGTGTACTCCTTCGGGGGCGCGAGCAGTACTTC.

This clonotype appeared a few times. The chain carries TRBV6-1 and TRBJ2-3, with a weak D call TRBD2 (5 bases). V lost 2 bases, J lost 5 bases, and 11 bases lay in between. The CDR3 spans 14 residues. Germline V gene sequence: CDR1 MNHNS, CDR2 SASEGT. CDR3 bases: TGTGCCAGCAGTGAATCTAGCAGGATAGATACGCAGTATTTT. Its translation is CASSESSRIDTQYF.

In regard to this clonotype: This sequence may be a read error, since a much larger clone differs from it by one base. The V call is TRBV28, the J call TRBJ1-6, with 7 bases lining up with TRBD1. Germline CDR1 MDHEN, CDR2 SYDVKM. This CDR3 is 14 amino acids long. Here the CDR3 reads CTSSLEGAVSPLHF. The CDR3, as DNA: TGTACCAGCAGTTTAGAGGGGGCGGTTTCACCCCTCCACTTT.

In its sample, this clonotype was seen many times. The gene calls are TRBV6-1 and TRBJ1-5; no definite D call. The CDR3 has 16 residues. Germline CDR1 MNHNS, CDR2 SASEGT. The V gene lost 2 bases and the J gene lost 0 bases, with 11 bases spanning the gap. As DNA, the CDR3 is TGTGCCAGCAGTGAACGGGCTCAAGATAGCAATCAGCCCCAGCATTTT. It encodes CASSERAQDSNQPQHF.

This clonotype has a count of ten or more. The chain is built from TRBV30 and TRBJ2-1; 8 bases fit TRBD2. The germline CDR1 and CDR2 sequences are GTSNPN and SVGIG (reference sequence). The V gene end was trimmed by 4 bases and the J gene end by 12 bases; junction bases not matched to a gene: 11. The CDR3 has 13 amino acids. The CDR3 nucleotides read TGTGCCTGGATCACGGCCCGGGAGGGAGGGCAGTTCTTC. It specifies CAWITAREGGQFF.

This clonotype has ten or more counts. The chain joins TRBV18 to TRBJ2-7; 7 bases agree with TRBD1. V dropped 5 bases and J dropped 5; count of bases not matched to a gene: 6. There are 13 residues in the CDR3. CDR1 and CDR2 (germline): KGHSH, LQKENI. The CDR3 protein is CASSLRQGDEQYF. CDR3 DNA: TGTGCCAGCTCATTAAGACAGGGCGACGAGCAGTACTTC.

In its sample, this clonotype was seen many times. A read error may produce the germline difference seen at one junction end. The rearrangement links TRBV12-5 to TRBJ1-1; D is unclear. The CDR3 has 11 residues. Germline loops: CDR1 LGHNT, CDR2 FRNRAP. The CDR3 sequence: CASEWNTEAFF. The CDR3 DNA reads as TGTGCGAGTGAGTGGAACACTGAAGCTTTCTTT.